This T cell receptor (beta chain) was found in a study of technical replicates of blood from a handful of donors. This clone was counted once. Assay: immunoSEQ multiplex PCR; the TCRdb copy retains only in-frame clones and omits some. The sample consists of 75,000 to 85,000 clones, more than 90% of them appearing once. Trimming pared 7 bases from V and 7 bases from J, leaving 16 bases between. The CDR3 consists of 13 residues. Germline V gene data show CDR1 as MNHEY and CDR2 as SMNVEV (reference sequence). Sequenced input: T cells isolated from PBMCs. The gene calls are TRBV27 and TRBJ2-5; D may be TRBD1 (5 bases). The clonotype comes from a human donor in good health. Written as DNA, the CDR3 is TGTGCCAGCATGGAACGGCAGGGCGGGACCCAGTACTTC. It encodes CASMERQGGTQYF.